The T cell receptor beta chain described here comes from a study of blood T cell repertoires in COVID-19 (dated by TCRdb to the early 2020s). In terms of the full investigation: Collaborator samples came from the United States, Italy and Spain and covered acute and convalescent phases of COVID-19. The material from the prospective study consisted of cDNA or gDNA derived from T cells, B-cell-depleted T cells, or PBMCs. The dataset comprised deeply sampled blood TCRbeta repertoires from subjects exposed to, actively infected with, or recovered from COVID-19. The repertoires were made available in a free public database intended to serve as a resource for research on the immune response to SARS-CoV-2. The samples were drawn from the first 160 participants of the ongoing ImmuneRACE study and from 1,200 or so subjects provided by 6 global collaborators. A de-identified subject ID, COVID-19 status, age in years and sex were almost always included in the sample metadata. HLA class I and class II types, where available, came from metadata supplied by the sample provider rather than from assay-based typing. What the research found in general, with its limitations: How much clinical and demographic metadata was included differed by source and by participant, and the metadata was provided uncurated.

Comment on this clone: There is no known antigen for this receptor. Base-call qualities are not available, and no considerably larger clone is one nucleotide away.

From a lookup of the germline V gene (reference sequence), CDR1 and CDR2 are LNHDA and SQIVND. V gives up 10 bases and J gives up 3 bases, and the segment between their germline ends measures 19 bases. The CDR3 measures 15 amino acids from cysteine to phenylalanine. Only the CDR3 portion is preserved as DNA: 45 bases, with reading frame beginning at the first base. One collaborating source in Seattle enrolled patients while the patients were actively infected and followed the patients over time throughout the course of disease. Whole blood was collected in K2EDTA tubes by collaborating institutions according to the institutions' own protocols. For TCRbeta analysis, collaborator samples were shipped as frozen whole blood, as isolated PBMCs, or as DNA extracted from either sample type. TCRbeta CDR3 regions were amplified from genomic DNA by means of the immunoSEQ Assay, a bias-controlled multiplex PCR. Per the authors' processing: The number of nucleated cells in each sample was estimated from the amplification of reference gene primers within the assay. To quantify the absolute abundance of each unique TCRbeta CDR3 rearrangement, sequence reads were collapsed and filtered. For each sample, productive Simpson clonality was calculated as the square root of Simpson's diversity index over productive rearrangements. Entries here come from immuneACCESS through TCRdb and include only in-frame sequences with V and J called. Some clones fail to appear in such tables; in the studies checked, an unresolved V gene covers under half of the shortfall, and the cause of the remainder is unknown. That table furnishes V, J and clone size, whereas the DNA furnished D and trimming. The sample includes about 500,000 clones, with roughly nine tenths observed a single time. Of the sample, 7.8% is held by the ten largest clones.

The sample comprised peripheral blood. Here the chain combines TRBV19 and TRBJ1-5; the D segment could be TRBD1, given 5 matching bases. The TCR was taken from a woman aged 45-65 years with COVID-19, enrolled during active disease. The nucleotide sequence reads TGTGCCACACAAAAAACCCAGGGTTACAATCAGCCCCAGCATTTT. This codes for CATQKTQGYNQPQHF.